The 22 T cell receptor beta chains reported below all come from one sample, sequenced in a study of CD4 T cells in relation to SARS-CoV-2 and coronaviruses. These receptors have no identified antigens. Here immunoSEQ multiplex PCR was the method, and the copy in TCRdb shows in-frame clones only, minus some. Altogether about 36,000 clones are present, around 77% being singletons, with the ten largest covering roughly 22%. The sequenced material came from memory CD4+ T cells from PBMCs, cultured in vitro. Receptor source: an adult with COVID-19.

The chain carries TRBV5-1 and TRBJ2-3, with D perhaps TRBD1 (5 bases). The V end was cut by 3 bases, the J end by 4 bases, with 12 bases between. The germline V gene has CDR1 SGHRS and CDR2 YFSETQ. This CDR3 region has 14 residues. The CDR3 nucleotides read TGCGCCAGCAGCTGGAACAGGTGGGCAGATACGCAGTATTTT. Protein product: CASSWNRWADTQYF.

The V gene is TRBV18, the J gene TRBJ2-3; 8 bases line up with TRBD2. The germline V gene encodes CDR1 KGHSH and CDR2 LQKENI. After removal of 1 base from V and 2 bases from J, the junction contained 5 bases not matched to a gene. CDR3 length equals 16 residues. In DNA form, the CDR3 reads TGTGCCAGCTCACCACTACTAGCGGAGGACACAGATACGCAGTATTTT. The encoded protein is CASSPLLAEDTDTQYF.

V and J are TRBV11-2 and TRBJ2-1; D gene unclear. Germline-derived CDR1 and CDR2 are SGHAT and FQNNGV. Trimming removed 0 bases from V and 12 bases from J, with 12 bases in between. This CDR3 contains 13 residues. CDR3 nucleotides: TGTGCCAGCAGCTTAGATCGAAAAGGCGGGCAGTTCTTC. Protein product: CASSLDRKGGQFF.

The rearrangement joins TRBV7-8 to TRBJ2-3; D unresolved. There are 16 residues in the CDR3. V shed 2 bases and J shed 0 bases, with 12 bases lying between them. Germline CDR1 SGHVS, CDR2 FQNEAQ. DNA of the CDR3: TGTGCCAGCAGCTTATATAACGGACCTAGCACAGATACGCAGTATTTT. It is translated as CASSLYNGPSTDTQYF.

This chain joins TRBV7-3 and TRBJ2-7; the D is unclear. Deletions cut 5 bases from V and 3 bases from J, with 11 bases between. CDR1 SGHTA and CDR2 FQGTGA come from the germline V gene. The CDR3 totals 13 residues. CDR3 protein: CASSTQPGYEQYF. CDR3 coding DNA: TGTGCCAGCAGCACCCAACCGGGCTACGAGCAGTACTTC.

The rearrangement joins TRBV12-3 or TRBV12-4 to TRBJ2-7; D remains unclear. This CDR3 spans 12 amino acids. V gave up 4 bases and J gave up 7 bases, with 11 bases separating them. CDR3 loop: CASSWVSREQYF. CDR3 nucleotide sequence: TGTGCCAGCAGTTGGGTGTCGAGAGAGCAGTACTTC.

CDR3 bases: TGTGCCAGCAGCGTAGGGCTGACGGGGAGTGAGCAGTTCTTC. It encodes CASSVGLTGSEQFF. The genes are TRBV9 and TRBJ2-1; tentative D call: TRBD2 (5 bases). The ends were cut back, 0 bases at V and 9 bases at J, with 13 bases in the middle. The germline gives CDR1 SGDLS, CDR2 YYNGEE. The CDR3 sequence is 14 residues long.

The CDR3 loop reads CASSLGSGGRTDTQYF. In DNA form, the CDR3 reads TGCGCCAGTAGTCTAGGGAGCGGAGGACGCACAGATACGCAGTATTTT. The chain combines TRBV5-1 with TRBJ2-3, with D possibly being TRBD2 (5 bases). V was cut by 8 bases and J by 1 base, with 20 bases left in between. The CDR3 covers 16 residues. Per germline, CDR1 SGHRS and CDR2 YFSETQ.

The rearrangement joins TRBV27 to TRBJ2-7; 7 nucleotides agree with TRBD2. V lost 5 bases to trimming and J lost 3 bases; unmatched junction nucleotides: 4. Germline CDR1 is MNHEY and CDR2 is SMNVEV (reference sequence). This CDR3 is built from 13 residues. In nucleotides, the CDR3 is TGTGCCAGCAGTCGCCGGGACTACTACGAGCAGTACTTC. It specifies CASSRRDYYEQYF.

This clone was seen only once. The chain is built from TRBV2 and TRBJ2-3; D is undetermined. CDR3 length equals 11 residues. Germline CDR1 and CDR2: SNHLY and FYNNEI. Trimming removed 6 bases from V and 2 bases from J, with 3 bases in between. Written as DNA, the CDR3 is TGTGCCAGCAGAGACACAGATACGCAGTATTTT. Residues: CASRDTDTQYF.

The chain links TRBV5-1 to TRBJ2-7, with TRBD1 identical over 7 bases. The CDR3 consists of 15 residues. V lost 2 bases, J lost 1 base, and 6 bases stayed unmatched. Germline assignment: CDR1 SGHRS and CDR2 YFSETQ. The CDR3 nucleotides are TGCGCCAGCAGCTTTCCCCGACAGGGTTCCTACGAGCAGTACTTC. This encodes CASSFPRQGSYEQYF.

The CDR3 DNA sequence: TGTGCCAGCAGTTTCAAGGAGACCCAGTACTTC. Translation gives CASSFKETQYF. The chain joins TRBV12-3 or TRBV12-4 to TRBJ2-5; D is ambiguous. V lost 3 bases and J 5 bases, leaving 4 bases between the germline ends. The CDR3 sequence is 11 residues long.

The sample holds a few counts of this clone. This chain links TRBV4-3 with TRBJ2-2, with D hard to call. Trimming shortened V by 1 base and J by 4 bases, and 4 bases separated the two germline ends. CDR1 and CDR2 from the germline V gene are LGHNA and YSLEER. CDR3 size: 13 residues. CDR3 sequence: CASSQVVTGELFF. CDR3 sequence (DNA): TGCGCCAGCAGCCAAGTGGTCACCGGGGAGCTGTTTTTT.

This clone occurred a few times. The CDR3 sequence is CASSETGRVEQYF. The DNA for the CDR3 is TGTGCCAGCAGTGAGACAGGGAGAGTCGAGCAGTACTTC. The rearrangement joins TRBV28 to TRBJ2-7, with TRBD1 identical over 7 bases. Germline CDR1 and CDR2: MDHEN and SYDVKM. Trimming at V came to 5 bases and at J to 6 bases, leaving 7 bases not matched to a gene. The CDR3 covers 13 residues.

J is TRBJ2-2 and V is TRBV7-8; 8 nucleotides agree with TRBD1. V lost 5 bases, J lost 4 bases, and 27 bases stayed unmatched. Germline-derived CDR1 and CDR2 are SGHVS and FQNEAQ. The CDR3 is 22 amino acids. The CDR3 sequence is CASSPRPPKTGDLGAFTGELFF. In DNA form, the CDR3 reads TGTGCCAGCAGCCCGAGACCGCCGAAGACAGGGGACCTGGGTGCGTTCACCGGGGAGCTGTTTTTT.

V usage is TRBV9 and J usage is TRBJ1-2; TRBD1 might be the D (5 bases). Germline V CDR1 and CDR2: SGDLS, YYNGEE. Between the trimmed V and J ends, which lost 6 bases and 0 bases, there was a span of 12 bases. The CDR3 contains 14 residues. CDR3 bases: TGTGCCAGCACGTTTCCGGGGGCTAACTATGGCTACACCTTC. Its protein is CASTFPGANYGYTF. Supplemented by reference TRBV9 and TRBJ1-2, the full variable domain reads DSGVTQTPKHLITATGQRVTLRCSPRSGDLSVYWYQQSLDQGLQFLIQYYNGEERAKGNILERFSAQQFPDLHSELNLSSLELGDSALYFCASTFPGANYGYTFGSGTRLTVV.

In its sample, this clone was seen a few times. CDR3 in DNA: TGTGCCAGCAGTTACGTAGCGGGAGGGCGGACGCAGTATTTT. This gives the protein CASSYVAGGRTQYF. The rearrangement uses TRBV6-2 or TRBV6-3 and TRBJ2-3, with 11 bases aligning to TRBD2. The V segment lost 2 bases and the J segment 9 bases; nucleotides outside the gene matches: 4. The CDR3 runs 14 residues. CDR1 is MNHEY, CDR2 SVGEGT, per germline.

Here the CDR3 reads CASSSGQGMGNTEAFF. In nucleotides, the CDR3 is TGTGCCAGCAGTTCCGGACAGGGGATGGGGAACACTGAAGCTTTCTTT. The chain uses TRBV6-2 or TRBV6-3 and TRBJ1-1, with 9 bases matching TRBD1. The V segment lost 4 bases and the J segment 1 base; nucleotides outside the gene matches: 7. CDR1 is MNHEY, CDR2 SVGEGT, per germline. This CDR3 is built from 16 residues.

The gene calls are TRBV14 and TRBJ2-1; either TRBD1 or TRBD2 may supply D (5 bases each). Trimming shortened V by 0 bases and J by 10 bases, and 22 bases separated the two germline ends. The CDR3 totals 17 residues. The V gene's germline CDR1 is SGHDN and CDR2 FVKESK. This CDR3 reads CASSQEGSWDRVREQFF. CDR3 bases: TGTGCCAGCAGCCAAGAGGGGTCGTGGGACCGCGTTCGCGAGCAGTTCTTC.

The genes are TRBV4-1 and TRBJ2-1; 14 nucleotides align to TRBD2. CDR3 length: 19 amino acids. Germline CDR1 is MGHRA and CDR2 is YSYEKL. J gave up 8 bases and V 5 bases, and 17 bases lay outside the gene matches. The CDR3 sequence: CASSVGTSGRPSQFYEQFF. CDR3 nucleotides: TGCGCCAGCAGCGTGGGGACTAGCGGGAGACCCTCACAGTTCTATGAGCAGTTCTTC.

In this sample, this clone turned up once. V is TRBV20-1 and J is TRBJ1-2; 10 nucleotides line up with TRBD1. The CDR3 consists of 13 residues. Trimming removed 3 bases from V and 8 bases from J; junction bases left unmatched: 6. Germline values: CDR1 DFQATT, CDR2 SNEGSKA (reference sequence). The CDR3 coding sequence is TGCAGTGCTAGTGGGACAGGGGTTAAGGGCTACACCTTC. Amino acids: CSASGTGVKGYTF.

The chain carries TRBV6-5 and TRBJ2-3; D not certain. The V gene's germline CDR1 is MNHEY and CDR2 SVGAGI. The CDR3 loop spans 14 amino acids. V was trimmed by 4 bases and J by 3 bases, leaving 11 bases between them. CDR3 nucleotide sequence: TGTGCCAGCAGTTTATCCCGCAGGACAGATACGCAGTATTTT. Its protein product is CASSLSRRTDTQYF.